This T cell receptor (beta chain) was recovered during a study of blood T cell repertoires in COVID-19. Study as a whole: Some COVID-19 samples were acute and others convalescent; all came from the United States, Italy and Spain. PBMCs, B-cell-depleted T cells, or T cells were the source of the cDNA or gDNA that made up the material.

Per the study methods: Amplifying reference gene primers gave estimates of nucleated cell counts. Clones were read by immunoSEQ multiplex PCR, and TCRdb kept only the in-frame ones, dropping some. The DNA was the basis for D and trimming; V, J and clone size are from that table. The sample has 220,000 or so clones, approximately 90% seen once. The CDR3 spans 12 residues. Trimming took 3 bases from V and 9 from J, leaving 11 bases between them. Germline loops: CDR1 MNHNS, CDR2 SASEGT. Sample: peripheral blood. The sequence was obtained from a man in his fifties or sixties with COVID-19, enrolled during active disease. V gene TRBV6-1 combines with J gene TRBJ1-1; no clear D. CDR3 bases: TGTGCCAGCAGTGAGACACTCCCGCAAGCTTTCTTT. It encodes CASSETLPQAFF.